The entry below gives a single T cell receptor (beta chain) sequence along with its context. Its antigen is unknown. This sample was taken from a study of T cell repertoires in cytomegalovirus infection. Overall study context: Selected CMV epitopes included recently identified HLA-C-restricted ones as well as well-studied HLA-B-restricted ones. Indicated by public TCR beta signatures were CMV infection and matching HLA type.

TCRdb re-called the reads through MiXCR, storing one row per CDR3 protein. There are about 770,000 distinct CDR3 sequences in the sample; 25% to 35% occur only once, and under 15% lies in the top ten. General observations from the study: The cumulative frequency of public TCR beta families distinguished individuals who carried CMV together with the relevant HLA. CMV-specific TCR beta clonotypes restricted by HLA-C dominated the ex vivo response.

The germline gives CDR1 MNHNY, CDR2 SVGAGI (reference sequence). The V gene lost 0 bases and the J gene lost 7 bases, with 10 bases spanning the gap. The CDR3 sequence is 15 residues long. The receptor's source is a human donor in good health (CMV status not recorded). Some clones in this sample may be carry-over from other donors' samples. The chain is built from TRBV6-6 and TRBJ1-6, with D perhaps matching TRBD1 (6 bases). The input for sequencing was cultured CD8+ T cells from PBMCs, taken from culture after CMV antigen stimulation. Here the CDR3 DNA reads TGTGCCAGCAGTTACTCGAGGGACAAAAATTCACCCCTCCACTTT. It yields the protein CASSYSRDKNSPLHF.